Listed below are T cell receptor beta chains from one sample, sequenced in a study of T cells after yellow fever vaccination. TCRdb reprocessed the 5' RACE reads via MiXCR and lists one record per CDR3 protein. The repertoire consists of roughly 250,000 distinct CDR3 sequences, with roughly 13% occurring once and the leading ten covering approximately 0.49%. The specimen comprised CD4+ T cells sorted from PBMCs, sampled 45 days after the yellow fever booster vaccination. These TCRs come from a man aged 25-40 years who received the YFV17D yellow fever vaccine. Each CDR3 is given with its conserved first and last residue. A D gene is named only where the DNA matches it firmly. Some rows mark clone size as missing; the rest say once, few, many or name a class of expanded clone.

CDR3 DNA | CDR3 protein | V gene | D gene | clone size | J gene
TGTGCCAGTAGTGGCGAGACTAGCGGAAAAGAGACCCAGTACTTC | CASSGETSGKETQYF | TRBV19 | TRBD2 | few | TRBJ2-5
TGCGCCAGCAGCTTCGGGACGGCCGGGGGCGGTGAGCAGTTCTTC | CASSFGTAGGGEQFF | TRBV5-1 | NA | NA | TRBJ2-1
TGTGCCAGCAGCTTAGAACAGGCGCACTCTGGAAACACCATATATTTT | CASSLEQAHSGNTIYF | TRBV7-6 | NA | few | TRBJ1-3
TGTGCCAGTACCGTTCGGGAGGGGGCAGCTGAAAAACTGTTTTTT | CASTVREGAAEKLFF | TRBV19 | TRBD1 | NA | TRBJ1-4
TGCAGTGCTAGAGATCGGCCCGCAAACTACGAGCAGTACTTC | CSARDRPANYEQYF | TRBV20-1 | NA | many | TRBJ2-7
TGTGCCAGCAGCTTAGAGGCGGGAGCGGTTGAGCAGTTCTTC | CASSLEAGAVEQFF | TRBV11-3 | TRBD2 | NA | TRBJ2-1
TGCAGTGCTCCCCATGGGGGGGGGATGGCCTACGAGCAGTACTTC | CSAPHGGGMAYEQYF | TRBV20-1 | TRBD2 | few | TRBJ2-7
TGCGCCAGCAGCCAAGCGAACGGCAACACCTACGAGCAGTACTTC | CASSQANGNTYEQYF | TRBV4-3 | NA | NA | TRBJ2-7
TGTGCCAGCAGGGGGGTTTTGGGCGCTGAAGCTTTCTTT | CASRGVLGAEAFF | TRBV7-9 | NA | NA | TRBJ1-1
TGTGCCAGCAGTCCTCGGACAGGTCGACCCACAGATACGCAGTATTTT | CASSPRTGRPTDTQYF | TRBV12-3/TRBV12-4 | TRBD1 | few | TRBJ2-3
TGTGCCAGCAGCCGCGGGCCACTAGCGGGACCTCGATCAGCGATCGATCAGTTCTTC | CASSRGPLAGPRSAIDQFF | TRBV4-2 | TRBD2 | NA | TRBJ2-1
TGTGCCACCAGCAGACTCGTTTCGATAATGGGCGATGAGCAGTTCTTC | CATSRLVSIMGDEQFF | TRBV15 | NA | NA | TRBJ2-1
TGTGCCAGCAGCTTTCGACTCCGTGAGTACTTC | CASSFRLREYF | TRBV21-1 | NA | NA | TRBJ2-7
TGTGCCACCTCATTGGGTAATAGTTACGAGCAGTACTTC | CATSLGNSYEQYF | TRBV7-2 | NA | few | TRBJ2-7
TGTGCCAGCAGCTTAGATGGTGGGGGGACTGAAAAACTGTTTTTT | CASSLDGGGTEKLFF | TRBV7-2 | NA | NA | TRBJ1-4
TGTGCCAGCAGAAGTTACGACGGCCTCAATCAGCCCCAGCATTTT | CASRSYDGLNQPQHF | TRBV27 | NA | few | TRBJ1-5
TGCGCCAGCAGCCAAGATGCGGGAGGGCTGGTCGGGGAGCTGTTTTTT | CASSQDAGGLVGELFF | TRBV4-3 | TRBD2 | NA | TRBJ2-2
TGCAGTGCTAGTAGGTCGGGAGCGCTCTACGAGCAGTACTTC | CSASRSGALYEQYF | TRBV20-1 | NA | NA | TRBJ2-7
TGTGCCAGCAGTTTAACTAGCGGGAGGGTCGGGGAGCTGTTTTTT | CASSLTSGRVGELFF | TRBV12-3/TRBV12-4 | TRBD2 | few | TRBJ2-2
TGTGCCAGCAGCCAAAGGAGGGACTTAATAATAAATGAGCAGTTCTTC | CASSQRRDLIINEQFF | TRBV14 | NA | NA | TRBJ2-1
TGTGCCAGCTCACCACGTGGGGCCCGAGGACAAGAGACCCAGTACTTC | CASSPRGARGQETQYF | TRBV18 | NA | NA | TRBJ2-5
TGCGCCAGCAGCCAAGAAGGCGGGAGGCTGAACAATGAGCAGTTCTTC | CASSQEGGRLNNEQFF | TRBV4-3 | TRBD2 | many | TRBJ2-1
TGCGCCAGCAGCTTGACTAGTGGACCTTCTGGGGCCAACGTCCTGACTTTC | CASSLTSGPSGANVLTF | TRBV5-1 | NA | few | TRBJ2-6
TGCAGTGCTAGAGATGGCGGCTACGATGAGCAGTTCTTC | CSARDGGYDEQFF | TRBV20-1 | NA | few | TRBJ2-1
TGTGCCAGCAGCGTAGAGAGGAACACTGAAGCTTTCTTT | CASSVERNTEAFF | TRBV9 | NA | few | TRBJ1-1
TGTGCCAGCAGCCAAGATCCCGGACGGAACTCCTACAATGAGCAGTTCTTC | CASSQDPGRNSYNEQFF | TRBV4-2 | NA | NA | TRBJ2-1
TGTGCCAGCAGTCACAGGACAGGAGGAGAGACCCAGTACTTC | CASSHRTGGETQYF | TRBV12-3/TRBV12-4 | TRBD1 | NA | TRBJ2-5
TGCAGCGTGGCTTGGGGGGGGGAGCTGTTTTTT | CSVAWGGELFF | TRBV29-1 | NA | NA | TRBJ2-2
TGTGCCAGCAGCGTCAGGGGTTTCGAGCAGTACTTC | CASSVRGFEQYF | TRBV11-2 | NA | many | TRBJ2-7
TGTGCCACCCTTCGGGGGTCCGGGGAGCTGTTTTTT | CATLRGSGELFF | TRBV12-3/TRBV12-4 | NA | few | TRBJ2-2
TGTGCCAGCAGCGGCGGCGGGAACTACGAGCAGTACTTC | CASSGGGNYEQYF | TRBV7-9 | NA | NA | TRBJ2-7
TGTGCCAGCAGTTTCCTAACTAGTGTTCAGACCCAGTACTTC | CASSFLTSVQTQYF | TRBV7-2 | NA | NA | TRBJ2-5
TGTGCCAGCAGCGTCGGTTCCGTCCAAGGAGAGCAGTTCTTC | CASSVGSVQGEQFF | TRBV9 | NA | NA | TRBJ2-1
TGTGCCAGCAGCCCGGGTGCGGGACCCCAGCATTTT | CASSPGAGPQHF | TRBV3-1 | NA | few | TRBJ1-5
TGCAGTGCTTGGACTAGCGGCTCCTACAATGAGCAGTTCTTC | CSAWTSGSYNEQFF | TRBV20-1 | TRBD2 | few | TRBJ2-1
TGCGCCAGCAGTCACCTAACTAGCGGGAGACACCGGGGAGCTGTTTTT | CASSHLTSGRHRGAVF | TRBV23-1 | TRBD2 | few | TRBJ2-2
TGTGCCAGCACCATACTCCGGGACAGGCCGTCTTATGGCTACACCTTC | CASTILRDRPSYGYTF | TRBV7-9 | TRBD1 | NA | TRBJ1-2
TGTGCCCCCACACGTGAGGGCTCTAGCAATCAGCCCCAGCATTTT | CAPTREGSSNQPQHF | TRBV11-2 | NA | NA | TRBJ1-5
TGCGCCAGCAGCTACAATAGCGGCCCGTCCACAGATACGCAGTATTTT | CASSYNSGPSTDTQYF | TRBV5-1 | NA | NA | TRBJ2-3
TGCAGTGCTAGTGAGGAGCCCCAGCATTTT | CSASEEPQHF | TRBV20-1 | NA | few | TRBJ1-5
TGCGCCAGCAGCCCCGGACATCTTGTGAAGACCCAGTACTTC | CASSPGHLVKTQYF | TRBV5-1 | NA | NA | TRBJ2-5
TGCAGCTGTGATGGACAGGGTGGTACAGATACGCAGTATTTT | CSCDGQGGTDTQYF | TRBV20-1 | TRBD1 | NA | TRBJ2-3
TGTGCCAGCAGCCCACGACTGGGCGGGAGACTTAACACCGGGGAGCTGTTTTTT | CASSPRLGGRLNTGELFF | TRBV5-6 | TRBD2 | few | TRBJ2-2
TGTGCCAGCAGACATACAGGGGGGAACTCCTACGAGCAGTACTTC | CASRHTGGNSYEQYF | TRBV12-3/TRBV12-4 | TRBD1 | few | TRBJ2-7
TGTGCCAGCAGCTCAGGCGGGGTGATGTCGGGGGAGCTGTTTTTT | CASSSGGVMSGELFF | TRBV5-4 | NA | NA | TRBJ2-2